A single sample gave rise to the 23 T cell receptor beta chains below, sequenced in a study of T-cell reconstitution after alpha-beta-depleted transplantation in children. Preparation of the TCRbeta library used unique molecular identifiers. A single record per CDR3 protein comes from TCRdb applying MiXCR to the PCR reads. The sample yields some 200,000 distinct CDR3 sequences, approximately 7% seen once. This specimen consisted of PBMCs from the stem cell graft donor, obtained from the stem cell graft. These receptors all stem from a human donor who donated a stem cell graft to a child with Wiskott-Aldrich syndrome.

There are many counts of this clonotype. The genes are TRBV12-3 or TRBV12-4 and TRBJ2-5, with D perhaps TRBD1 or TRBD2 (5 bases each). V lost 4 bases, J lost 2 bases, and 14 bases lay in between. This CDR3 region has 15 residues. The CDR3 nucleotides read TGTGCCAGCAGTTCCAACCGGGACCCGCAAGAGACCCAGTACTTC. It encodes CASSSNRDPQETQYF.

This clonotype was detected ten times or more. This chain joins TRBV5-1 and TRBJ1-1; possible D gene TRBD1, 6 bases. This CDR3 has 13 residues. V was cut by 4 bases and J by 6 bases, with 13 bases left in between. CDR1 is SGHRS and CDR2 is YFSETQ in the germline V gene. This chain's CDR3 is CASSVQGSPEAFF. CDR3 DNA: TGCGCCAGCAGCGTACAGGGAAGCCCTGAAGCTTTCTTT.

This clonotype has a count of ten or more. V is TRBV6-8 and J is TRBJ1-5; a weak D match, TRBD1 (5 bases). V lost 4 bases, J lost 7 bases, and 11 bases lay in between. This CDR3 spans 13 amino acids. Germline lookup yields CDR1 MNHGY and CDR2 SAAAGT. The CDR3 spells CASSSRAGQPQHF. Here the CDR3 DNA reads TGTGCCAGCAGTTCCAGGGCGGGACAGCCCCAGCATTTT.

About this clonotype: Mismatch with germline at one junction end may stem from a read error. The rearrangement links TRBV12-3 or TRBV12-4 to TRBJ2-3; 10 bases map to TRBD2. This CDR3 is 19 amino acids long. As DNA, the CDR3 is TGTGCCATCAGTATTGCCTGGGATGTACTAGCGGGGACCACAGATACGCAGTATTTT. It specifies CAISIAWDVLAGTTDTQYF.

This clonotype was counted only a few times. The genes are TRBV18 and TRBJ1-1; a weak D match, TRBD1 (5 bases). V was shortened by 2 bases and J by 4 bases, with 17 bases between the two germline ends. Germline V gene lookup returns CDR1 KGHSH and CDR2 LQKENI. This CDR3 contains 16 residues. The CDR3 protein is CASSPTYGTLGTEAFF. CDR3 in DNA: TGTGCCAGCTCACCAACGTACGGGACGTTGGGCACTGAAGCTTTCTTT.

The chain's CDR3 is CSVDGSYNEQFF. As DNA, the CDR3 is TGCAGCGTTGACGGCTCCTACAATGAGCAGTTCTTC. The J gene is TRBJ2-1, the V gene TRBV29-1; no clear D. The germline V gene encodes CDR1 SQVTM and CDR2 ANQGSEA. The CDR3 is made up of 12 amino acids. V was shortened by 3 bases and J by 0 bases, with 3 bases between the two germline ends.

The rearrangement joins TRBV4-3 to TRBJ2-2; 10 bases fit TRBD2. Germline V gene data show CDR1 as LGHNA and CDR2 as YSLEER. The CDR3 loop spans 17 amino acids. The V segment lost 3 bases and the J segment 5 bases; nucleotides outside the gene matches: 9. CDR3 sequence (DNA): TGCGCCAGCAGCCACGATATTTGGACTAGCGGTACCGGGGAGCTGTTTTTT. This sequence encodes CASSHDIWTSGTGELFF.

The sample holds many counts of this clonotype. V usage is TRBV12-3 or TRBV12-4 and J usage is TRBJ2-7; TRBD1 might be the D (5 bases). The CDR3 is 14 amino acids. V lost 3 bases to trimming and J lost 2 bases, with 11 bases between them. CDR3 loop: CASSLAGKTYEQYF. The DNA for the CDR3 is TGTGCCAGCAGTTTGGCAGGGAAGACCTACGAGCAGTACTTC.

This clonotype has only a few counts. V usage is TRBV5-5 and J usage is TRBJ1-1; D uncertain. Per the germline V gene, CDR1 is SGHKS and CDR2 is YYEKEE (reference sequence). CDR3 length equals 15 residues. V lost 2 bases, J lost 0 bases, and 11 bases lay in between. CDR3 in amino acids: CASSFLGSLNTEAFF. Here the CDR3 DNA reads TGTGCCAGCAGCTTTCTGGGCAGTTTGAACACTGAAGCTTTCTTT.

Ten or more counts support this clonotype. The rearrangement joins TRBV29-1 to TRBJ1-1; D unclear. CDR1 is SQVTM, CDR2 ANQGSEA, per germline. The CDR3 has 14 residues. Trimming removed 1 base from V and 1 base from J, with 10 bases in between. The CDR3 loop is CSVEGKGWNTEAFF. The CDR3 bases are TGCAGCGTTGAAGGGAAGGGATGGAACACTGAAGCTTTCTTT.

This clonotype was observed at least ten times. DNA of the CDR3: TGCGCCAGCAGCCAAGATGTGGGGCTCCTTGCAGGAGGGCAGTACTTC. This codes for CASSQDVGLLAGGQYF. The genes are TRBV4-1 and TRBJ2-7; possibly TRBD1 or TRBD2 for D (5 bases each). CDR1 and CDR2 from the germline V gene are MGHRA and YSYEKL. This CDR3 is built from 16 residues. V lost 0 bases, J lost 9 bases, and 21 bases lay in between.

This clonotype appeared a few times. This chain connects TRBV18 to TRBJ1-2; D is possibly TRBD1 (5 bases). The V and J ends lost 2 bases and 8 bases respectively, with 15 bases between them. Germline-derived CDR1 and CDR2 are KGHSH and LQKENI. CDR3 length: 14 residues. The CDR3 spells CASSPSPGIEGYTF. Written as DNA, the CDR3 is TGTGCCAGCTCACCAAGCCCAGGGATTGAAGGCTACACCTTC.

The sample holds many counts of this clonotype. The CDR3 region has the DNA TGTGCCAGCACCCCGAAAGAGGACACTGAAGCTTTCTTT. It is translated as CASTPKEDTEAFF. The genes are TRBV18 and TRBJ1-1; D remains ambiguous. This CDR3 comprises 13 residues. Germline V gives CDR1 KGHSH, CDR2 LQKENI. V dropped 8 bases and J dropped 3 bases, with 13 bases sitting between them. The full variable domain, completed using reference TRBV18 and TRBJ1-1, is NAGVMQNPRHLVRRRGQEARLRCSPMKGHSHVYWYRQLPEEGLKFMVYLQKENIIDESGMPKERFSAEFPKEGPSILRIQQVVRGDSAAYFCASTPKEDTEAFFGQGTRLTVV.

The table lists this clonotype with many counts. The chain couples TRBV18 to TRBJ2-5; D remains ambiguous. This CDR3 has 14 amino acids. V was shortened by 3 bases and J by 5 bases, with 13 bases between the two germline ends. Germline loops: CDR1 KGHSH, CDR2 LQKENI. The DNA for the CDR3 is TGTGCCAGCTCACCTCTGGATACCGAGGAGACCCAGTACTTC. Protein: CASSPLDTEETQYF.

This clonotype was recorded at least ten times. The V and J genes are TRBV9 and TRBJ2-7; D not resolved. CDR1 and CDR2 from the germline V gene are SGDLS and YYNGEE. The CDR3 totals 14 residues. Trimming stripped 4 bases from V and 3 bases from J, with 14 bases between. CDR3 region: CASSPSDTVYEQYF. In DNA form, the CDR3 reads TGTGCCAGCAGCCCTAGTGACACAGTCTACGAGCAGTACTTC.

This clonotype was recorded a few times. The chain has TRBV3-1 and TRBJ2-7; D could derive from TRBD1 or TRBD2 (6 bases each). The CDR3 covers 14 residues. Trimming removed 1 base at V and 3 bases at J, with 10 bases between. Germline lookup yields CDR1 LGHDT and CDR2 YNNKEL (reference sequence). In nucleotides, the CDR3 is TGTGCCAGCAGCCAAGTAGGGGGACTCTACGAGCAGTACTTC. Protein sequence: CASSQVGGLYEQYF.

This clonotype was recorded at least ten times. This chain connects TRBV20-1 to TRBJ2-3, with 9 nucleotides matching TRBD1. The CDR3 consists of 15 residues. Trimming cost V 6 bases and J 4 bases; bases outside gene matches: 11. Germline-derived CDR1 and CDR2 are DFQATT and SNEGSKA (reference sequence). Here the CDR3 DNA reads TGCAGTGCAACTACCGGGACAGGGCACGCAGATACGCAGTATTTT. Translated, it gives CSATTGTGHADTQYF.

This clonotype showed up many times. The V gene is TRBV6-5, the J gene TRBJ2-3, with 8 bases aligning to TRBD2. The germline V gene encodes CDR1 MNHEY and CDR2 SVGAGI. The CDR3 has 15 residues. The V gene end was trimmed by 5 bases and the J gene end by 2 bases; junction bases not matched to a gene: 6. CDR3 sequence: CASSTRAGATDTQYF. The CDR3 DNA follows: TGTGCCAGCAGTACCCGAGCGGGAGCCACAGATACGCAGTATTTT.

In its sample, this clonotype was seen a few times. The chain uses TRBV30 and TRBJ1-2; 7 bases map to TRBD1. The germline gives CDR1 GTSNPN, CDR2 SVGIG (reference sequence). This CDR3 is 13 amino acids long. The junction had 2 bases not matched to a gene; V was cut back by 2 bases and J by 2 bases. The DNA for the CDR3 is TGTGCCTGGAGTTGGGACAGCAACTATGGCTACACCTTC. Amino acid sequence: CAWSWDSNYGYTF. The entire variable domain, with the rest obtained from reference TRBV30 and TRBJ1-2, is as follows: SQTIHQWPATLVQPVGSPLSLECTVEGTSNPNLYWYRQAAGRGLQLLFYSVGIGQISSEVPQNLSASRPQDRQFILSSKKLLLSDSGFYLCAWSWDSNYGYTFGSGTRLTVV.

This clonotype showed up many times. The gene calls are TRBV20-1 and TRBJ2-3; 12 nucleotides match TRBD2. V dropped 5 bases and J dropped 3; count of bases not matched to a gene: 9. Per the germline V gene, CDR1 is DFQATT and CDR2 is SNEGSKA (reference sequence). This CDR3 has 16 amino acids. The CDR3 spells CSAPGLAGSPTDTQYF. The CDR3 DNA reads TGCAGTGCTCCAGGACTAGCGGGGTCTCCAACAGATACGCAGTATTTT.

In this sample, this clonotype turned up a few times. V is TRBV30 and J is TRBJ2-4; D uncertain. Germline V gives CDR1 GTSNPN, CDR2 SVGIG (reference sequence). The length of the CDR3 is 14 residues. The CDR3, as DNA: TGTTGCGTAGAGGCCACGGAAGCCAAAAACATTCAGTACTTC. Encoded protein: CCVEATEAKNIQYF.

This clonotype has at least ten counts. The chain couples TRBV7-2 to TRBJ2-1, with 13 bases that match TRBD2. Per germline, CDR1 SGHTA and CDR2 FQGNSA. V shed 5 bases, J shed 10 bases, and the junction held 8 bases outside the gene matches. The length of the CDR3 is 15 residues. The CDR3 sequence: CASSATGLAGHEQFF. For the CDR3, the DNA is TGTGCCAGCAGCGCAACGGGACTAGCGGGACACGAGCAGTTCTTC.

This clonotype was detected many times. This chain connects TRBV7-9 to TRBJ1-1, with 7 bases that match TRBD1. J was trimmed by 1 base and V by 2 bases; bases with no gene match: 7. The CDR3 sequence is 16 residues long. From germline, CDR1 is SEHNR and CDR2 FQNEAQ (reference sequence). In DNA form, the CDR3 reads TGTGCCAGCAGCTTAAAAGGGGGCAGGGGGAACACTGAAGCTTTCTTT. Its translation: CASSLKGGRGNTEAFF.